This passage covers 21 T cell receptor beta chains from one sample sequenced in a study of radiation and T cells in renal cell carcinoma. Noted treatment: treatment-naive control, cytoreductive nephrectomy. The repertoire was sequenced with immunoSEQ multiplex PCR; TCRdb's copy has only in-frame clones and lacks some. The sample holds 20,000 or so clones, nearly 55% seen once. The sample in question was tumor tissue, obtained from a patient whose treatment was nephrectomy without radiotherapy. These receptors came from a human donor with renal cell carcinoma.

The chain employs TRBV2 and TRBJ1-2; TRBD1 aligns across 8 bases. Unmatched junction bases numbered 11, after V lost 6 bases and J lost 5 bases. The CDR3 length is 15 residues. Germline V gene lookup returns CDR1 SNHLY and CDR2 FYNNEI. CDR3 nucleotide sequence: TGTGCCAGCAGAGAGAACAGGGGGACCCCTTATGGCTACACCTTC. As protein: CASRENRGTPYGYTF. Full variable domain (missing parts from reference TRBV2 and TRBJ1-2): EPEVTQTPSHQVTQMGQEVILRCVPISNHLYFYWYRQILGQKVEFLVSFYNNEISEKSEIFDDQFSVERPDGSNFTLKIRSTKLEDSAMYFCASRENRGTPYGYTFGSGTRLTVV.

This chain uses TRBV5-1 with TRBJ1-1; no clear D gene. The V and J ends lost 0 bases and 1 base respectively, with 4 bases between them. This CDR3 is built from 13 residues. Germline V gives CDR1 SGHRS, CDR2 YFSETQ. The CDR3 is CASSLGGNTEAFF. The CDR3 coding sequence is TGCGCCAGCAGCTTGGGGGGGAACACTGAAGCTTTCTTT. Full variable domain (outside the CDR3, taken from reference TRBV5-1 and TRBJ1-1): KAGVTQTPRYLIKTRGQQVTLSCSPISGHRSVSWYQQTPGQGLQFLFEYFSETQRNKGNFPGRFSGRQFSNSRSEMNVSTLELGDSALYLCASSLGGNTEAFFGQGTRLTVV.

The rearrangement joins TRBV5-1 to TRBJ2-6, with D perhaps assigned TRBD1 or TRBD2 (5 bases each). Germline assignment: CDR1 SGHRS and CDR2 YFSETQ. Between the trimmed V and J ends, which lost 4 bases and 0 bases, there was a span of 17 bases. This CDR3 contains 18 residues. CDR3 sequence reads: CASSPGRIPLSGANVLTF. The DNA for the CDR3 is TGCGCCAGCAGCCCGGGACGGATTCCCCTCTCTGGGGCCAACGTCCTGACTTTC.

This chain joins TRBV5-4 and TRBJ2-4, with no clear D. Germline CDR1 and CDR2: SGHNT and YYREEE (reference sequence). V was shortened by 0 bases and J by 0 bases, with 7 bases between the two germline ends. This CDR3 is built from 15 residues. CDR3 sequence reads: CASSLDRLAKNIQYF. CDR3 nucleotides: TGTGCCAGCAGCTTGGATAGATTAGCCAAAAACATTCAGTACTTC. Filled out from reference TRBV5-4 and TRBJ2-4, the complete variable domain reads ETGVTQSPTHLIKTRGQQVTLRCSSQSGHNTVSWYQQALGQGPQFIFQYYREEENGRGNFPPRFSGLQFPNYSSELNVNALELDDSALYLCASSLDRLAKNIQYFGAGTRLSVL.

There are a few counts of this clone. The CDR3 protein is CASSYRPIRGTEAFF. CDR3 nucleotides: TGTGCCAGCAGCTATAGACCCATAAGGGGCACTGAAGCTTTCTTT. The V and J genes are TRBV7-8 and TRBJ1-1; D possibly corresponds to TRBD1 (5 bases). This CDR3 comprises 15 residues. V was clipped by 4 bases and J by 4 bases, with 16 bases between them. Germline CDR1 is SGHVS and CDR2 is FQNEAQ.

The chain joins TRBV29-1 to TRBJ1-3, with 7 bases identical to TRBD1. Germline CDR1 SQVTM, CDR2 ANQGSEA. Trimming at V came to 6 bases and at J to 1 base, leaving 6 bases not matched to a gene. The CDR3 is 14 amino acids. The CDR3 loop reads CSVVPGGSGNTIYF. CDR3 nucleotide sequence: TGCAGCGTCGTGCCAGGGGGATCTGGAAACACCATATATTTT.

This clone was observed a few times. The chain recombines TRBV7-6 with TRBJ2-1, with D possibly matching TRBD1 (6 bases). Germline assignment: CDR1 SGHVS and CDR2 FNYEAQ. The CDR3 is 14 amino acids. V lost 0 bases to trimming and J lost 8 bases, with 11 bases between them. Written as DNA, the CDR3 is TGTGCCAGCAGCTTAGCGGGGCCAGGGGATGAGCAGTTCTTC. Translation gives CASSLAGPGDEQFF.

This chain links TRBV9 with TRBJ2-7, with D tentatively TRBD1 (6 bases). The germline V and J ends were trimmed by 0 bases and 0 bases, with 7 bases remaining between them. Germline-derived CDR1 and CDR2 are SGDLS and YYNGEE. This CDR3 region has 14 residues. The CDR3 sequence: CASSVGTDSYEQYF. CDR3 DNA: TGTGCCAGCAGCGTAGGGACAGACTCCTACGAGCAGTACTTC. The complete variable domain, with remaining parts taken from reference TRBV9 and TRBJ2-7, reads DSGVTQTPKHLITATGQRVTLRCSPRSGDLSVYWYQQSLDQGLQFLIQYYNGEERAKGNILERFSAQQFPDLHSELNLSSLELGDSALYFCASSVGTDSYEQYFGPGTRLTVT.

V usage is TRBV4-3 and J usage is TRBJ1-1; D gene uncertain. V was clipped by 2 bases and J by 1 base, with 8 bases between them. From germline, CDR1 is LGHNA and CDR2 YSLEER. The CDR3 totals 14 residues. The CDR3 DNA reads as TGCGCCAGCAGCCAATTTTACAGGAACACTGAAGCTTTCTTT. Translating it yields CASSQFYRNTEAFF.

The chain carries TRBV5-6 and TRBJ2-3, with 14 nucleotides matching TRBD2. From germline, CDR1 is SGHDT and CDR2 YYEEEE. J was trimmed by 4 bases and V by 6 bases; bases with no gene match: 7. The CDR3 sequence is 16 residues long. The CDR3 DNA follows: TGTGCCAGCATCCCGGGACTAGCGGGGGCCTCAGATACGCAGTATTTT. Translated, it gives CASIPGLAGASDTQYF.

V is TRBV15 and J is TRBJ1-2; TRBD1 matches 8 bases. In germline, CDR1 is LNHNV, CDR2 YYDKDF (reference sequence). Germline trimming cut 3 bases from V and 8 bases from J; bases unmatched to any gene: 5. CDR3 length: 13 residues. The CDR3 region has the DNA TGTGCCACCAGCAGGGACAGGGTGGGCGGCTACACCTTC. Residues: CATSRDRVGGYTF.

The chain joins TRBV2 to TRBJ1-4; TRBD1 aligns across 9 bases. Looked up from germline, CDR1 is SNHLY and CDR2 is FYNNEI. The CDR3 runs to 14 residues. V was clipped by 8 bases and J by 8 bases; unmatched bases: 9. CDR3 protein: CASRTGGGGEKLFF. CDR3 DNA: TGTGCCAGCCGCACAGGGGGCGGAGGAGAAAAACTGTTTTTT.

The rearrangement uses TRBV4-3 and TRBJ2-3; D possibly corresponds to TRBD2 (6 bases). V lost 0 bases, J lost 6 bases, and 10 bases lay in between. The CDR3 loop spans 14 amino acids. CDR1 LGHNA and CDR2 YSLEER come from the germline V gene. The CDR3 nucleotides are TGCGCCAGCAGCCAAGAAGGTGGGGGGGATACGCAGTATTTT. Residues: CASSQEGGGDTQYF.

The chain combines TRBV19 with TRBJ1-2; 7 bases line up with TRBD1. The V and J ends lost 5 bases and 5 bases, in that order; junction bases with no gene match: 11. The CDR3 runs 15 residues. Germline V lookup: CDR1 LNHDA, CDR2 SQIVND (reference sequence). Here the CDR3 DNA reads TGTGCCAGTAGTCCCGACAGGGTCACCCTTTATGGCTACACCTTC. Its protein is CASSPDRVTLYGYTF. Complete variable domain (other parts from reference TRBV19 and TRBJ1-2): DGGITQSPKYLFRKEGQNVTLSCEQNLNHDAMYWYRQDPGQGLRLIYYSQIVNDFQKGDIAEGYSVSREKKESFPLTVTSAQKNPTAFYLCASSPDRVTLYGYTFGSGTRLTVV.

V and J are TRBV15 and TRBJ1-2; D is possibly TRBD1 (6 bases). This CDR3 has 12 residues. Germline CDR1 LNHNV, CDR2 YYDKDF (reference sequence). V was clipped by 8 bases and J by 8 bases, with 15 bases between them. The CDR3 spells CATGTGWEGYTF. The DNA for the CDR3 is TGTGCCACCGGAACAGGGTGGGAGGGCTACACCTTC.

This chain links TRBV13 with TRBJ2-5; the D gene is possibly TRBD1 (6 bases). The V end lost 3 bases, the J end lost 5 bases, and 16 bases lay between the germline ends. This CDR3 spans 15 amino acids. Germline values: CDR1 PRHDT, CDR2 FYEKMQ (reference sequence). CDR3 in DNA: TGTGCCAGCAGCTTTGGGGCAGGGGTTGGGGAGACCCAGTACTTC. It is translated as CASSFGAGVGETQYF.

The V call is TRBV2, the J call TRBJ1-4; 8 bases map to TRBD1. CDR3 length equals 14 residues. The germline V gene has CDR1 SNHLY and CDR2 FYNNEI. Trimming at V came to 5 bases and at J to 5 bases, leaving 4 bases not matched to a gene. Here the CDR3 reads CASSKDRENEKLFF. The CDR3 region has the DNA TGTGCCAGCAGTAAGGACAGGGAGAATGAAAAACTGTTTTTT.

This chain connects TRBV5-6 to TRBJ2-3; D not resolved. The CDR3 spans 17 residues. Trimming removed 1 base at V and 0 bases at J, with 15 bases between. Looked up from germline, CDR1 is SGHDT and CDR2 is YYEEEE. The CDR3 loop is CASSLIIRPDSTDTQYF. As DNA, the CDR3 is TGTGCCAGCAGCTTGATCATCCGGCCTGACAGCACAGATACGCAGTATTTT.

This clone has more than one count but fewer than ten. The chain recombines TRBV7-2 with TRBJ1-5; D gene ambiguous. CDR1 is SGHTA, CDR2 FQGNSA, per germline. With 1 base removed from V and 6 bases from J, the gap between germline ends came to 13 bases. The CDR3 covers 15 residues. CDR3 residues: CASSLGVQLSQPQHF. The CDR3 DNA reads as TGTGCCAGCAGCTTAGGCGTCCAACTGAGTCAGCCCCAGCATTTT.

This chain connects TRBV2 to TRBJ1-2; 9 nucleotides line up with TRBD1. The CDR3 loop spans 15 amino acids. Trimming cost V 6 bases and J 4 bases; bases outside gene matches: 9. Germline V gene data show CDR1 as SNHLY and CDR2 as FYNNEI. CDR3 sequence: CASRVGTGKGYGYTF. CDR3 in DNA: TGTGCCAGCAGGGTAGGGACAGGGAAAGGCTATGGCTACACCTTC.

This clone was observed a handful of times. The rearrangement links TRBV18 to TRBJ2-7, with 10 bases matching TRBD1. V was pared by 5 bases and J by 5 bases, with 9 bases of the junction left unmatched. This CDR3 has 15 amino acids. Germline V gene data show CDR1 as KGHSH and CDR2 as LQKENI. Written as DNA, the CDR3 is TGTGCCAGCTCAGACGGACAGGGGGAGGATAACGAGCAGTACTTC. As protein: CASSDGQGEDNEQYF.